This TCR beta chain was sequenced for a study of cytomegalovirus exposure and HLA in healthy donors. Regarding the study as a whole: Indistinguishable V segments, including TRBV6-2 and TRBV6-3, were excluded. In a later analysis, at a false discovery rate of 0.05, 16,951 TCR beta sequences matched HLA alleles.

Germline values: CDR1 MNHEY, CDR2 SVGAGI. Germline trimming cut 7 bases from V and 5 bases from J; bases unmatched to any gene: 7. The CDR3 extends over 15 amino acids. In regard to this clone: Its cognate antigen is unknown.

The PCR employed 60 Vbeta primers together with 13 Jbeta primers. TCRdb's table, derived via immunoSEQ multiplex PCR, lists solely in-frame clones and lacks some. The sample lists approximately 130,000 clones; roughly 80% were seen once. This rearrangement joins TRBV6-5 to TRBJ2-2, with 10 bases lining up with TRBD2. The clonotype originates from a woman under 30 in good health and CMV-seronegative. Material: PBMCs. CDR3 sequence reads: CASIPSGSRTGELFF. Written as DNA, the CDR3 is TGTGCCAGCATCCCTAGCGGGAGTCGGACCGGGGAGCTGTTTTTT.